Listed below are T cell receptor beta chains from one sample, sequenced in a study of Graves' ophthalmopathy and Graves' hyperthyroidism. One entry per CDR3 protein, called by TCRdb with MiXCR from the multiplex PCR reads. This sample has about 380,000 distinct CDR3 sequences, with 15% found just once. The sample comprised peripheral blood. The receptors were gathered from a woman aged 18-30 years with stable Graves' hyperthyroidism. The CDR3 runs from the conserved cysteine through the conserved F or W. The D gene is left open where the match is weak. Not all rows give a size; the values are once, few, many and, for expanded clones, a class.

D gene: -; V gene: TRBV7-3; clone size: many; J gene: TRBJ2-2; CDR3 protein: CASSHDRDTGELFF; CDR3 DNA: TGTGCCAGCAGTCACGACAGAGACACCGGGGAGCTGTTTTTT
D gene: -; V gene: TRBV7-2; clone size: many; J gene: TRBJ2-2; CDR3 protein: CASSFARNTGELFF; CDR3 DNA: TGTGCCAGCAGTTTTGCTCGGAACACCGGGGAGCTGTTTTTT
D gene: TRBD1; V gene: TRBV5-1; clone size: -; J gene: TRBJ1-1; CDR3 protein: CASSKRPGTGNTEAFF; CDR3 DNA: TGCGCCAGCAGCAAACGTCCCGGGACAGGTAACACTGAAGCTTTCTTT
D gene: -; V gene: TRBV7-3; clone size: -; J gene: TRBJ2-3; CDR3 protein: CASSFGGVGDTQYF; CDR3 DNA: TGTGCCAGCAGCTTCGGCGGGGTGGGAGATACGCAGTATTTT
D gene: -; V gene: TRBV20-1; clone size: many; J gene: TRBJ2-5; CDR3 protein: CSARDRAAKETQYF; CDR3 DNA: TGCAGTGCTAGAGATCGGGCAGCCAAAGAGACCCAGTACTTC
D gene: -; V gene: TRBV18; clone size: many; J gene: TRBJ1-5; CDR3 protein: CASSPDRSNQPQHF; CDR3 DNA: TGTGCCAGCAGCCCAGACAGGAGCAATCAGCCCCAGCATTTT
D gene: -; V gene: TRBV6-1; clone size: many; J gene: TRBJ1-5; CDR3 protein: CASSPGWRSNQPQHF; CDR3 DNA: TGTGCCAGCAGTCCAGGGTGGCGGAGCAATCAGCCCCAGCATTTT
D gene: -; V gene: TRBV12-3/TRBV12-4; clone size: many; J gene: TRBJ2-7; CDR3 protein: CASSLVRGAATGRYEQYF; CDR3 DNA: TGTGCCAGCAGTTTAGTCCGGGGAGCCGCTACGGGTCGGTACGAGCAGTACTTC
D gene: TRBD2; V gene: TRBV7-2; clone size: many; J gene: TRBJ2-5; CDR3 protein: CASSAPSGWETQYF; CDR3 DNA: TGTGCCAGCAGCGCCCCTAGCGGCTGGGAGACCCAGTACTTC
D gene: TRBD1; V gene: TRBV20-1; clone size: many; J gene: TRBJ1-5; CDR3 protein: CSARDDDRVMRSNQPQHF; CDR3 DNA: TGCAGTGCTAGAGATGATGACAGGGTGATGAGAAGCAATCAGCCCCAGCATTTT
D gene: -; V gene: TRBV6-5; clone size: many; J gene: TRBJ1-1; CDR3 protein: CASSYKRNTEAFF; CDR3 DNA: TGTGCCAGCAGTTACAAGAGGAACACTGAAGCTTTCTTT
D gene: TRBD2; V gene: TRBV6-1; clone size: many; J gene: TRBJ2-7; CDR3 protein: CASSELAGGRGEQYF; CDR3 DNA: TGTGCCAGCAGTGAATTGGCGGGGGGCCGGGGGGAGCAGTACTTC
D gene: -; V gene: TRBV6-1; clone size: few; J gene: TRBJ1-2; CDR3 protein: CASSLILDHGYTF; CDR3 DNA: TGTGCCAGCAGTCTCATCCTGGACCACGGCTACACCTTC
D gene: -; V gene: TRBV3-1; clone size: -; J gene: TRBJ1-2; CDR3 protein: CASSQDTTGLLNGYTF; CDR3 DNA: TGTGCCAGCAGCCAAGATACAACAGGCCTCTTGAATGGCTACACCTTC
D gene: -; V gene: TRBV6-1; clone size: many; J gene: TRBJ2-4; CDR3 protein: CASSERAFSQNIQYF; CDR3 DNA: TGTGCCAGCAGTGAACGCGCTTTTTCTCAAAACATTCAGTACTTC
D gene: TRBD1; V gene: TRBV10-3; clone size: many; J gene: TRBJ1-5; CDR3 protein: CAISPGTGKAQPQHF; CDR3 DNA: TGTGCCATCAGTCCTGGGACAGGGAAAGCTCAGCCCCAGCATTTT
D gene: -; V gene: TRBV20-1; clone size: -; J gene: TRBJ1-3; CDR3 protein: CSVPGTQGPSGNTIYF; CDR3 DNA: TGCAGTGTTCCCGGCACACAGGGACCCTCTGGAAACACCATATATTTT
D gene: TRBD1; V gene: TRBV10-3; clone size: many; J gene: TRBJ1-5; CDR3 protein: CAISKEQGFSNQPQHF; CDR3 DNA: TGTGCCATCAGCAAAGAACAGGGGTTCAGCAATCAGCCCCAGCATTTT